What follows describes a single T cell receptor (beta chain). The record originates from a study of cytomegalovirus exposure and HLA in healthy donors. After removal of 6 bases from V and 7 bases from J, the junction contained 12 bases not matched to a gene. CDR1 KGHSH and CDR2 LQKENI come from the germline V gene. The CDR3 loop spans 15 amino acids. Vbeta (60) and Jbeta (13) primers were used in the PCR. The protocol was immunoSEQ multiplex PCR, while the TCRdb copy is restricted to in-frame clones and leaves out a portion. The table has about 98,000 clones, around three quarters seen once; the top ten hold approximately 15%.

The receptor was derived from a man in his sixties in good health and CMV-seropositive. V gene TRBV18 combines with J gene TRBJ1-2; 9 bases are shared with TRBD1. The sequencing input was PBMCs. The CDR3 DNA follows: TGTGCCAGCTCCCCTGATAACAGGGGGCATAGTGGCTACACCTTC. Amino acid sequence: CASSPDNRGHSGYTF.